This TCR beta chain was captured by sequencing in a study of cytomegalovirus exposure and HLA in healthy donors. Study outcomes and limitations: Earlier analysis looked at TCR beta V segments, and most were productive about 90% or about 30% of the time. In a later analysis, specific HLA alleles were associated with more than 15,000 TCR beta sequences at a 0.05 false discovery rate.

The PCR ran on 60 Vbeta and 13 Jbeta primers. TCRdb keeps only in-frame clones here, not all; method: immunoSEQ multiplex PCR. The top ten hold about 15% of the sample, which has 150,000 to 200,000 clones, more than 75% seen once. This clone was seen just once. Antigen specificity is unknown. Germline CDR1 reads ENHRY; CDR2 reads SYGVKD. V was clipped by 10 bases and J by 0 bases; unmatched bases: 6. This CDR3 is built from 13 residues. The chain employs TRBV10-3 and TRBJ2-7; 7 bases align to TRBD1. The TCR originated in a woman aged 40 to 50 in good health and CMV-seronegative. The sample comprised PBMCs. The CDR3 sequence is CASARDSSYEQYF. DNA for the CDR3: TGTGCCAGCGCACGGGACAGCTCCTACGAGCAGTACTTC.